This T cell receptor beta chain stems from a study of T-cell reconstitution after alpha-beta-depleted transplantation in children. Study-level points and caveats: High day-60 TCRbeta diversity in some patients came from surviving recipient T cells and thymic progenitors. At the one-year point after transplant, T-cell counts and TCRbeta diversity were found to come mostly from T cells that had been newly produced.

As it was prepared, the TCRbeta library received unique molecular identifiers. Each CDR3 protein gets one entry after TCRdb re-called the PCR reads with MiXCR. The sample carries around 960,000 distinct CDR3 sequences, about 29% recorded once. V dropped 4 bases and J dropped 4 bases, with 14 bases sitting between them. CDR1 SGHRS and CDR2 YFSETQ come from the germline V gene. CDR3 length: 15 residues. In this sample, this clonotype turned up a few times. Its target is unknown. The sequencing here drew on PBMCs, mostly from graft donor cells, taken 360 days after TCRalphabeta/CD19-depleted stem cell transplant. This receptor was obtained from a boy less than two years old who had a stem cell transplant for SCID, so the T cells may come from the graft donor. The rearrangement links TRBV5-1 to TRBJ2-2; no clear D gene. The DNA for the CDR3 is TGCGCCAGCAGCCGCGCGGTTTTGGGCACCGGGGAGCTGTTTTTT. This encodes CASSRAVLGTGELFF.